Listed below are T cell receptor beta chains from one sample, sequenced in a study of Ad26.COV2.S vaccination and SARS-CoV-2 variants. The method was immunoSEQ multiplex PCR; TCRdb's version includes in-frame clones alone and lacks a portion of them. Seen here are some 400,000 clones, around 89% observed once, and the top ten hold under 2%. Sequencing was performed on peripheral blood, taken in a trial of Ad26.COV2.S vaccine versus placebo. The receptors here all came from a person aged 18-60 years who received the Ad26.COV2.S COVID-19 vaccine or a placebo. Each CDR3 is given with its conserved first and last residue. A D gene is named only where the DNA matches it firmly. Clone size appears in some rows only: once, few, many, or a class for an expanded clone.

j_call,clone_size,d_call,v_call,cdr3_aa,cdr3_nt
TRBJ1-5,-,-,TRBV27,CASSSTTEGSNQPQHF,TGTGCCAGCAGTTCGACGACTGAGGGAAGCAATCAGCCCCAGCATTTT
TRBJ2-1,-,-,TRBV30,CAWSVQAYNEQFF,TGTGCCTGGAGTGTGCAGGCCTACAATGAGCAGTTCTTC
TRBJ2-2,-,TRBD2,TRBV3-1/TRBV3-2,CASKMAGGNTGELFF,TGTGCCAGCAAGATGGCGGGAGGGAACACCGGGGAGCTGTTTTTT
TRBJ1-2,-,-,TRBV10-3,CAIGAGAGGYTF,TGTGCCATAGGAGCAGGGGCGGGAGGCTACACCTTC
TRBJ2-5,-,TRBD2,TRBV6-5,CASSYNTRGGQETQYF,TGTGCCAGCAGTTACAACACCCGGGGGGGCCAAGAGACCCAGTACTTC
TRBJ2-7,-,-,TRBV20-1,CSARLVREQYF,TGCAGTGCTAGACTGGTTCGGGAGCAGTACTTC
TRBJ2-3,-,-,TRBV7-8,CASSLERRGLAPDTQYF,TGTGCCAGCAGCTTAGAACGGCGGGGCCTTGCCCCCGATACGCAGTATTTT
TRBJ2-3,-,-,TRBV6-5,CASRNRADTQYF,TGTGCCAGCAGAAACAGGGCAGATACGCAGTATTTT
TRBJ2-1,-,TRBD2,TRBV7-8,CASSSLGTSGRDEQFF,TGTGCCAGCAGTTCCCTTGGGACTAGCGGGAGGGATGAGCAGTTCTTC
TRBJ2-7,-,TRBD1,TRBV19,CASSLHRGEQYF,TGTGCCAGTAGTCTCCACAGGGGTGAGCAGTACTTC
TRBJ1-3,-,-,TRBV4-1,CASSHLGEAAGNTIYF,TGCGCCAGCAGCCATTTAGGGGAGGCTGCTGGAAACACCATATATTTT
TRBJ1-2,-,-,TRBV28,CASTGLGVGGYTF,TGTGCCAGCACCGGGCTTGGGGTTGGAGGCTACACCTTC
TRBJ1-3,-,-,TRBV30,CARTGFSGNTIYF,TGTGCCCGGACTGGGTTCTCTGGAAACACCATATATTTT
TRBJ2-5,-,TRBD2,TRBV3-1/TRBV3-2,CASSLQTSGRTVRVTQYF,TGTGCCAGCAGCTTACAGACTAGCGGGCGAACTGTAAGAGTGACCCAGTACTTC
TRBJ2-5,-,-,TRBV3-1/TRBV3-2,CASKSAGQETQYF,TGTGCCAGCAAGTCTGCAGGGCAAGAGACCCAGTACTTC
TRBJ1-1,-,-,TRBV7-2,CASSWTLNTEAFF,TGTGCCAGCAGTTGGACCTTGAACACTGAAGCTTTCTTT
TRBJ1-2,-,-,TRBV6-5,CASTLDRSRYTF,TGTGCCAGCACCCTCGACAGGTCGCGCTACACCTTC
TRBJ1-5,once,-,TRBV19,CASSIEGWSNQPQHF,TGTGCCAGTAGTATAGAAGGGTGGAGCAATCAGCCCCAGCATTTT
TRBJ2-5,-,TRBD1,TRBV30,CAWSVRGQGTQYF,TGTGCCTGGAGTGTTAGGGGGCAAGGGACCCAGTACTTC
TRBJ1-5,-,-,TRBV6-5,CASSYSGGRGQPQHF,TGTGCCAGCAGTTACTCGGGGGGGAGGGGGCAGCCCCAGCATTTT
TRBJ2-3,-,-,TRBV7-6,CASSSRASLRTDTQYF,TGTGCCAGCAGCTCACGAGCCTCCCTTAGAACAGATACGCAGTATTTT
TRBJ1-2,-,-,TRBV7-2,CASSPTYREGYTF,TGTGCCAGCAGCCCGACGTACAGGGAAGGCTACACCTTC
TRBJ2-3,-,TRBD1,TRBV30,CAWSGWDRGPTDTQYF,TGTGCCTGGAGTGGGTGGGACAGGGGGCCCACAGATACGCAGTATTTT
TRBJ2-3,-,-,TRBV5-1,CASSLSAGSSTDTQYF,TGCGCCAGCAGCTTGTCCGCAGGATCTAGCACAGATACGCAGTATTTT
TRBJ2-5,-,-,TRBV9,CASSVEVSQETQYF,TGTGCCAGCAGCGTAGAGGTCAGTCAAGAGACCCAGTACTTC
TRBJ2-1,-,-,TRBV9,CASSPDYNEQFF,TGTGCCAGCAGCCCAGATTACAATGAGCAGTTCTTC
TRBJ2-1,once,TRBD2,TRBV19,CASSATSGIHNEQFF,TGTGCCAGTAGTGCGACTAGCGGGATACACAATGAGCAGTTCTTC
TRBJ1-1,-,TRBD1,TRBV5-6,CASSSGGLDTEAFF,TGTGCCAGCAGCTCAGGGGGGCTGGACACTGAAGCTTTCTTT
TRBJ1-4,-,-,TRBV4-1,CASSQEGGWEKLFF,TGCGCCAGCAGCCAAGAGGGGGGTTGGGAAAAACTGTTTTTT
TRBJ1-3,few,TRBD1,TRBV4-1,CASSQGDRGSGNTIYF,TGCGCCAGCAGCCAAGGGGACAGGGGATCTGGAAACACCATATATTTT
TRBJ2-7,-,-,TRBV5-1,CASSPGDPGYEQYF,TGCGCCAGCAGCCCAGGGGACCCTGGATACGAGCAGTACTTC
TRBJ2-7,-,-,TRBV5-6,CASSSTRHEQYF,TGTGCCAGCAGCTCGACGAGGCACGAGCAGTACTTC
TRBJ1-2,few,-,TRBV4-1,CASSQDPRDGYGYTF,TGCGCCAGCAGCCAAGATCCCAGGGACGGCTATGGCTACACCTTC
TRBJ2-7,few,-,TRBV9,CASSVGANSAYEQYF,TGTGCCAGCAGCGTAGGGGCTAACTCGGCCTACGAGCAGTACTTC
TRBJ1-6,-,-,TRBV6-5,CASNLDNYYNSPLHF,TGTGCCAGCAACTTGGACAATTACTATAATTCACCCCTCCACTTT
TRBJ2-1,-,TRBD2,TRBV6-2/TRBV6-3,CASSYSTSGRINEQFF,TGTGCCAGCAGTTACTCGACTAGCGGGAGAATTAATGAGCAGTTCTTC
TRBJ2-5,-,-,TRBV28,CASSGGRGTRGTQYF,TGTGCCAGCAGTGGAGGGCGCGGGACCCGGGGGACCCAGTACTTC
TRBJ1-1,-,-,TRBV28,CASSTNEAFF,TGTGCCAGCAGTACCAATGAAGCTTTCTTT
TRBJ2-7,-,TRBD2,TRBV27,CASTRWGGVDEQYF,TGTGCCAGCACCCGGTGGGGGGGGGTGGACGAGCAGTACTTC
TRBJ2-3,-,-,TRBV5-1,CASSSGLTDTQYF,TGCGCCAGCAGCTCCGGACTGACAGATACGCAGTATTTT
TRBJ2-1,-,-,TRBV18,CASSPNPDHEQFF,TGTGCCAGCTCACCCAACCCAGACCATGAGCAGTTCTTC
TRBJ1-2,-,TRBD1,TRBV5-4,CASSIGGQVGTF,TGTGCCAGCAGCATCGGAGGACAGGTCGGCACCTTC
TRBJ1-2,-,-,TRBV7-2,CASSLARYGYTF,TGTGCCAGCAGCTTGGCCCGATATGGCTACACCTTC
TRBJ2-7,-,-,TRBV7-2,CASSSRGGGYEQYF,TGTGCCAGCAGCTCCCGAGGGGGAGGCTACGAGCAGTACTTC
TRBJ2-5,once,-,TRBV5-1,CASSAQLGETQYF,TGCGCCAGCAGCGCACAGCTGGGAGAGACCCAGTACTTC
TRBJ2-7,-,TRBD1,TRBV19,CASSLRPGTGTYEQYF,TGTGCCAGTAGCCTCCGGCCCGGGACAGGCACCTACGAGCAGTACTTC
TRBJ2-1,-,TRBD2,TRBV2,CASNREGINEQFF,TGTGCCAGCAACCGGGAGGGTATAAATGAGCAGTTCTTC
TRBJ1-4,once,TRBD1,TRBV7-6,CASSQTGFANEKLFF,TGTGCCAGCAGCCAGACAGGGTTTGCTAATGAAAAACTGTTTTTT
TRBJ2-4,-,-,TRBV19,CASSSLAGGGAKNIQYF,TGTGCCAGTAGTAGCCTAGCTGGGGGTGGGGCCAAAAACATTCAGTACTTC
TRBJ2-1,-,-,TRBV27,CASSFVSVYNEQFF,TGTGCCAGCAGTTTCGTATCGGTATACAATGAGCAGTTCTTC
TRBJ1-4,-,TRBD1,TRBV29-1,CSVEGSRDREGNNEKLFF,TGCAGCGTTGAAGGGTCCCGGGACAGGGAGGGGAATAATGAAAAACTGTTTTTT
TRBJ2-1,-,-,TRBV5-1,CASGSGLSGNEQFF,TGCGCCAGCGGTAGCGGCCTTAGCGGCAATGAGCAGTTCTTC
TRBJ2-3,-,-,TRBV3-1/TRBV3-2,CASSLRVGGTDTQYF,TGTGCCAGCAGCCTCAGGGTGGGCGGCACAGATACGCAGTATTTT
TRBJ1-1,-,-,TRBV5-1,CASSLVGVMNTEAFF,TGCGCCAGCAGCTTGGTTGGGGTCATGAACACTGAAGCTTTCTTT
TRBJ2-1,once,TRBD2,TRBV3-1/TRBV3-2,CARSSGSDYNEQFF,TGTGCCAGATCTAGCGGGAGTGACTACAATGAGCAGTTCTTC